Below, one TCR beta chain is given with its context. This entry is derived from a study of T cell changes during pregnancy in multiple sclerosis. Only in-frame clones appear in the TCRdb table, and some are missing; sequencing was by immunoSEQ multiplex PCR. The data show about 59,000 clones, with 93% seen just once and roughly 2.5% held by the top ten. This CDR3 is 13 amino acids long. Looked up from germline, CDR1 is LNHDA and CDR2 is SQIVND (reference sequence). With 11 bases removed from V and 0 bases from J, the gap between germline ends came to 12 bases. This sequence was found in a female donor with multiple sclerosis, enrolled in a pregnancy study. The chain is built from TRBV19 and TRBJ2-3; weak D call: TRBD2 (6 bases). The sequencing here drew on CD8+ T cells from peripheral blood mononuclear cells, taken in the third trimester of pregnancy. The CDR3 bases are TGTGCCGTCGAAGCGGGCAGCACAGATACGCAGTATTTT. Its protein is CAVEAGSTDTQYF.